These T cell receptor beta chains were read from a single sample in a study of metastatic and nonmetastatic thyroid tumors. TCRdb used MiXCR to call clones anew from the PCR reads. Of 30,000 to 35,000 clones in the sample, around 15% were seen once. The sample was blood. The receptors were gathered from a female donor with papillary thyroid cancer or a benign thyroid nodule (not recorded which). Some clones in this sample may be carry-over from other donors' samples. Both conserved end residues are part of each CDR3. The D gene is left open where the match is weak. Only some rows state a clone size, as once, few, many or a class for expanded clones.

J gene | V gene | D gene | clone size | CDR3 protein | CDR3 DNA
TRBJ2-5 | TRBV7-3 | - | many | CASSLSWGGTQYF | TGTGCCAGCAGCTTAAGCTGGGGAGGGACCCAGTACTTC
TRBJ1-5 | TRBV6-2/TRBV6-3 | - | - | CASSYSGELEQPQHF | TGTGCCAGCAGTTACTCGGGGGAATTAGAACAGCCCCAGCATTTT
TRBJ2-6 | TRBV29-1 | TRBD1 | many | CSVLYADRGTFSGANVLTF | TGCAGCGTCCTTTACGCGGACAGGGGGACATTTTCTGGGGCCAACGTCCTGACTTTC
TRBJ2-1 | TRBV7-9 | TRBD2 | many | CASRGEGRYNEQFF | TGTGCCAGCAGGGGGGAGGGCCGCTACAATGAGCAGTTCTTC
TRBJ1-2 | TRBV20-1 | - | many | CSARARGDYGYTF | TGCAGTGCTAGAGCCAGGGGCGACTATGGCTACACCTTC
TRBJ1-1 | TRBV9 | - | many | CASSVEALETEAFF | TGTGCCAGCAGCGTAGAGGCCTTGGAAACTGAAGCTTTCTTT
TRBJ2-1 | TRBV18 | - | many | CASSPRNGRSYNEQFF | TGTGCCAGCTCACCGCGGAATGGTAGGTCCTACAATGAGCAGTTCTTC
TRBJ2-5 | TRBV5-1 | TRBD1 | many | CASSTTGEETQYF | TGCGCCAGCAGCACCACAGGGGAAGAGACCCAGTACTTC
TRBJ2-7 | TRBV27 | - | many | CASSFSGNDEQYF | TGTGCCAGCAGTTTCTCGGGGAACGACGAGCAGTACTTC
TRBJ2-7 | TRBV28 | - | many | CASSPQGQSYEQYF | TGTGCCAGCAGTCCGCAAGGACAATCCTACGAGCAGTACTTC
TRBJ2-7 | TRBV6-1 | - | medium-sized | CASSRPPGATYEQYF | TGTGCCAGCAGCCGGCCCCCTGGCGCCACCTACGAGCAGTACTTC
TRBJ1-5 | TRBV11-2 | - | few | CASSLGSGQPQHF | TGTGCCAGCAGCTTGGGATCAGGCCAGCCCCAGCATTTT
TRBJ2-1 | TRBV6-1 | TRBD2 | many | CASGRLADNEQFF | TGTGCCAGCGGCCGACTAGCGGACAATGAGCAGTTCTTC
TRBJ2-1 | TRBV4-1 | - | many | CASSQDWGLKNNEQFF | TGCGCCAGCAGCCAAGATTGGGGACTCAAGAACAATGAGCAGTTCTTC
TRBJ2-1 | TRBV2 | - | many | CASSDQLINEQFF | TGTGCCAGCAGTGATCAACTGATCAATGAGCAGTTCTTC